The TCR beta chain under discussion was sequenced for a study of T cell responses to AZD1222 COVID-19 vaccine. This CDR3 region has 13 residues. Germline V gene lookup returns CDR1 SGHKS and CDR2 YYEKEE (reference sequence). V was cut by 4 bases and J by 6 bases, with 13 bases left in between. As for this clone: Antigen unknown.

Overall study results and limits: Receipt of two AZD1222 doses was followed by a rise in Spike-specific TCR breadth and depth. None of the repertoires were sampled until the peak T cell response had passed. CD4 TCRs associated with vaccination spanned spike, dominating at 160-218 and 743-854. At study baseline, merely about 6 AZD1222 recipients were seropositive.

This table comes from immunoSEQ multiplex PCR, and its TCRdb copy is limited to in-frame clones, with some not included. Among around 99,000 clones, 89% were seen once, and the ten largest hold 6.6%. The source of this sequence is an adult in good health. The sequencing used peripheral blood, collected on day 0 of AZD1222 vaccination. The rearrangement links TRBV5-5 to TRBJ1-1; tentative D call: TRBD1 (6 bases). The CDR3 DNA reads as TGTGCCAGCAGCCCCCAGGGGTACGCTGAAGCTTTCTTT. It encodes CASSPQGYAEAFF.